Below, one TCR beta chain is given with its context. Its antigen is still unknown. 60 Vbeta and 13 Jbeta primers were used in PCR. TCRdb's copy holds only in-frame clones and misses some; the assay was immunoSEQ multiplex PCR. Of approximately 140,000 clones listed, approximately 83% are singletons. These data come from a study of cytomegalovirus exposure and HLA in healthy donors. Whole-study results and caveats: In vitro work confirmed that a few CMV-associated chains recognize CMV antigens. Of the V segments, some could not be distinguished, including TRBV6-2 and TRBV6-3, and were excluded.

The CDR3 is 16 residues long. Germline V gene data show CDR1 as SGHNT and CDR2 as YYREEE (reference sequence). The junction had 4 bases not matched to a gene; V was cut back by 1 base and J by 5 bases. Healthy bone marrow donors made up the donors. V gene TRBV5-4 combines with J gene TRBJ2-2, with 11 bases that match TRBD2. Specimen: PBMCs. This TCR derives from a man in his forties or fifties in good health and CMV-seropositive. CDR3 DNA sequence: TGTGCCAGCAGCTTGTTGCGGACTAGCGGGACCGGGGAGCTGTTTTTT. Translation: CASSLLRTSGTGELFF.